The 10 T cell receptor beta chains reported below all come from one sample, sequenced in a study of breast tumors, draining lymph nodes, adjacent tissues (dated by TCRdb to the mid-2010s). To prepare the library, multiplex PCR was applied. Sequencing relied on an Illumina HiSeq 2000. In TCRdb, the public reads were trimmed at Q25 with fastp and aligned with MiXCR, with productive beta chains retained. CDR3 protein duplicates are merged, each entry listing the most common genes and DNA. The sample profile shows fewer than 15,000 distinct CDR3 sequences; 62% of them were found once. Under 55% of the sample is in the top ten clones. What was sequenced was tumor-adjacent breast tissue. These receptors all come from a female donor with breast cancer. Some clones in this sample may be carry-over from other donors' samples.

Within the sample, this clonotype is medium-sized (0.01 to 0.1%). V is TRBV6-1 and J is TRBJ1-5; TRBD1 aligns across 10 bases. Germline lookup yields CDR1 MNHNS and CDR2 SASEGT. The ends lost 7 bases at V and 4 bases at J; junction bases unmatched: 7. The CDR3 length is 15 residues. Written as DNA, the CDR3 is TGTGCCAGCACCCCGGGACAGGGGATGAATCAGCCCCAGCATTTT. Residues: CASTPGQGMNQPQHF.

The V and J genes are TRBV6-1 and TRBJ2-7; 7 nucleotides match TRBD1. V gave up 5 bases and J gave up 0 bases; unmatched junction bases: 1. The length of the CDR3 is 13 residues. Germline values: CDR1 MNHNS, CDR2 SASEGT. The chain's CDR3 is CASSPGGSYEQYF. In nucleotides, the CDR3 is TGTGCCAGCAGTCCAGGGGGCTCCTACGAGCAGTACTTC.

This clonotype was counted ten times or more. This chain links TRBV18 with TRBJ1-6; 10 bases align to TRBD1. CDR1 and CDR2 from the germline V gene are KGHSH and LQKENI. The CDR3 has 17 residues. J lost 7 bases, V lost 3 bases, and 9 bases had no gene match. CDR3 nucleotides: TGTGCCAGCTCACCCTACAACCCGGGACAGGGGAATTCACCCCTCCACTTT. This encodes CASSPYNPGQGNSPLHF.

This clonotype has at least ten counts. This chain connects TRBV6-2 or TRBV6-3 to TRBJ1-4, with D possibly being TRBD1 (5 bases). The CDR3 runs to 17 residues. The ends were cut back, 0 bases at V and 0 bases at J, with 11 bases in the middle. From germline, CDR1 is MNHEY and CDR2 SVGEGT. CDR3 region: CASSYSDPGSTNEKLFF. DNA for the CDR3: TGTGCCAGCAGTTACTCGGACCCAGGGTCAACTAATGAAAAACTGTTTTTT.

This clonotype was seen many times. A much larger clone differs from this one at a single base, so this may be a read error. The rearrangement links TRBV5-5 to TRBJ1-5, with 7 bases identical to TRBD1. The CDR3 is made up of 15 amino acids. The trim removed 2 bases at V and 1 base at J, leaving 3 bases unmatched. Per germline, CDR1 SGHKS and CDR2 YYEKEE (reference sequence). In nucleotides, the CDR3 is TGTGCCAGCAGCTTTACAGGGGCGAGCAATCAGCCCCAGCATTTT. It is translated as CASSFTGASNQPQHF.

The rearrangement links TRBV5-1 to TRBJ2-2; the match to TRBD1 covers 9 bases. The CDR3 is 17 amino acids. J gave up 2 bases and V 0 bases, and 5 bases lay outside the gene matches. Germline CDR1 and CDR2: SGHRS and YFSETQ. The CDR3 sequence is CASSLVKTGGNTGELFF. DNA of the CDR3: TGCGCCAGCAGCTTGGTGAAAACAGGGGGCAACACCGGGGAGCTGTTTTTT.

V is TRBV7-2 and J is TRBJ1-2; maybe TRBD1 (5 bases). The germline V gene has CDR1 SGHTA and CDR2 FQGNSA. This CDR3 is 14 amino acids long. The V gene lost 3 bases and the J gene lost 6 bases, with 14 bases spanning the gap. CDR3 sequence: CASSLGGLLDGYTF. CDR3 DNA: TGTGCCAGCAGCTTGGGGGGTTTATTGGATGGCTACACCTTC. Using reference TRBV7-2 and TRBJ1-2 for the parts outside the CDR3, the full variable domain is GAGVSQSPSNKVTEKGKDVELRCDPISGHTALYWYRQSLGQGLEFLIYFQGNSAPDKSGLPSDRFSAERTGGSVSTLTIQRTQQEDSAVYLCASSLGGLLDGYTFGSGTRLTVV.

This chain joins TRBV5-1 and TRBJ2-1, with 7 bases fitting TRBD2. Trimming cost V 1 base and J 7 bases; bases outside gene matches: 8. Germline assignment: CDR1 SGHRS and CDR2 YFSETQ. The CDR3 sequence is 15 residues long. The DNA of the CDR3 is TGCGCCAGCAGCTTGTTGGGGGAGGGCTGGAATGAGCAGTTCTTC. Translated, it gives CASSLLGEGWNEQFF.

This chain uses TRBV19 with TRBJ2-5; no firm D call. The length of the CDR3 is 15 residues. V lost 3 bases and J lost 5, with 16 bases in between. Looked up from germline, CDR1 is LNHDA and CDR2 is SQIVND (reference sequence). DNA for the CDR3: TGTGCCAGTAGTATCTCCCGCGCGCGTTGGGAGACCCAGTACTTC. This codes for CASSISRARWETQYF.

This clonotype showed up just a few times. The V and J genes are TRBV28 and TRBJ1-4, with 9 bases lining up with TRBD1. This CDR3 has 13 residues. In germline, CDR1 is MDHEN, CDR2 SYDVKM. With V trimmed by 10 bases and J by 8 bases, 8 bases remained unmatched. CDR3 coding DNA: TGTGCCACCCTCAGACAGGGGGGCGAAAAACTGTTTTTT. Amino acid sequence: CATLRQGGEKLFF.